A selection of T cell receptor beta chains follows, all from one sample in a study of shared clonotypes between healthy human individuals. Measured with immunoSEQ multiplex PCR; TCRdb has only the in-frame clones, and not every one. The top ten clones hold approximately 1.1% of a sample with over 1.4 million clones, over 95% of them seen once. Specimen: naive CD4+ T cells sorted from blood. The receptors shown here come from a man aged 30 to 39 in good health. Both conserved end residues are part of each CDR3. D genes are given only for firm matches. Only some rows state a clone size, as once, few, many or a class for expanded clones.

TRBJ1-5 NA TRBV28 NA TGTGCCAGCAGTTTTATTGTGGGGGCCGCAGAGCCCCAGCATTTT CASSFIVGAAEPQHF
TRBJ2-4 NA TRBV19 TRBD2 TGTGCCAGTAGTCAAACCTCCGGGACTAGCGGGGCACTAGCCAAAAACATTCAGTACTTC CASSQTSGTSGALAKNIQYF
TRBJ2-5 NA TRBV5-4 TRBD1 TGTGCCAGCTCCATAAACAGGGGATTGGAGACCCAGTACTTC CASSINRGLETQYF
TRBJ2-7 NA TRBV6-5 TRBD1 TGTGCCAGCAGTTTTACCCAGACAGGGGTGATCGAGCAGTACTTC CASSFTQTGVIEQYF
TRBJ2-7 NA TRBV27 NA TGTGCCAGCCCCACTTGGACCTACGAGCAGTACTTC CASPTWTYEQYF
TRBJ2-3 NA TRBV5-1 TRBD2 TGCGCCAGCAGCTTGGTGGGGACTATGGGCACAGATACGCAGTATTTT CASSLVGTMGTDTQYF
TRBJ2-7 NA TRBV6-5 TRBD2 TGTGCCAGCAACCCCCCGCGGGAGGAAGTCTACGAGCAGTACTTC CASNPPREEVYEQYF
TRBJ2-1 NA TRBV10-1 TRBD2 TGCGCCAGCAGCGAAAGACTAGCGGATTCCTACAATGAGCAGTTCTTC CASSERLADSYNEQFF
TRBJ2-1 NA TRBV5-1 NA TGCGCCAGCAGCCCTTACTTAGCAGGGGTGGAGCAGTTCTTC CASSPYLAGVEQFF
TRBJ2-3 few TRBV11-2 TRBD2 TGTGCCAGCAGCTTAGATGGCGGGAGAATGGATACGCAGTATTTT CASSLDGGRMDTQYF
TRBJ2-4 NA TRBV18 NA TGTGCCAGCTCAACAAAGGGCCCTCCTGAAAACATTCAGTACTTC CASSTKGPPENIQYF
TRBJ2-2 NA TRBV5-1 TRBD2 TGCGCCAGCAGCGGGGGACTAGCGGGAGTAGGTACCGGGGAGCTGTTTTTT CASSGGLAGVGTGELFF
TRBJ2-7 NA TRBV15 TRBD1 TGTGCCACCAGTCCGGGACAGGGGTACCACGAGCAGTACTTC CATSPGQGYHEQYF
TRBJ2-1 NA TRBV27 NA TGTGCCAGCAGTTTAAGGGTGACGCCGTACAATGAGCAGTTCTTC CASSLRVTPYNEQFF
TRBJ1-2 NA TRBV6-1 TRBD1 TGTGCCAGCAGGGACAGGGGAGAATATGGCTACACCTTC CASRDRGEYGYTF
TRBJ2-1 once TRBV5-1 NA TGCGCCAGCAGCGGGAATGGTGAGCAGTTCTTC CASSGNGEQFF
TRBJ2-2 NA TRBV5-4 NA TGTGCCAGCAGCCAACAGGGAGGGCACACCGGGGAGCTGTTTTTT CASSQQGGHTGELFF
TRBJ2-4 few TRBV5-1 NA TGCGCCAGCAGCTCAACAGGGATCTCAGCCAAAAACATTCAGTACTTC CASSSTGISAKNIQYF
TRBJ2-2 NA TRBV30 NA TGTGCCTGGAGTGTACGGAGGTATACCGGGGAGCTGTTTTTT CAWSVRRYTGELFF
TRBJ2-1 NA TRBV27 NA TGTGCCAGCAGTCCCCGACAGACCTCCTACAATGAGCAGTTCTTC CASSPRQTSYNEQFF
TRBJ2-2 NA TRBV5-1 TRBD1 TGCGCCAGCAGCGGTGGACAGGGCCCCGGGGAGCTGTTTTTT CASSGGQGPGELFF
TRBJ2-5 NA TRBV7-7 TRBD2 TGTGCTAGCAGCCAGGGACTAGCGGGAGGGCAAGAGACCCAGTACTTC CASSQGLAGGQETQYF
TRBJ2-2 NA TRBV5-4 TRBD2 TGTGCCAGCAGCTCGTCTAGCGGGAGGGACACCGGGGAGCTGTTTTTT CASSSSSGRDTGELFF
TRBJ1-1 NA TRBV10-1 TRBD1 TGCGCCAGCAGTAACAGGGGGTGGACTGAAGCTTTCTTT CASSNRGWTEAFF
TRBJ2-1 NA TRBV7-9 TRBD1 TGTGCCAGCAAGCCCGGACAGGGGTTCGGTTACAATGAGCAGTTCTTC CASKPGQGFGYNEQFF
TRBJ2-7 NA TRBV6-6 TRBD1 TGTGCCAGCAGCCAATCCGGGACAGGGGGTTCCTACGAGCAGTACTTC CASSQSGTGGSYEQYF
TRBJ1-1 NA TRBV10-3 NA TGTGCCATCAGGGATGCAGGGGAGACCACTGAAGCTTTCTTT CAIRDAGETTEAFF
TRBJ2-2 few TRBV4-1 NA TGCGCCAGCAGCCCTGAGGGGGGGGACACCGGGGAGCTGTTTTTT CASSPEGGDTGELFF
TRBJ2-3 NA TRBV14 NA TGTGCCAGCAGCCAACCTTGGGGAGTAGCGGGCACAGATACGCAGTATTTT CASSQPWGVAGTDTQYF
TRBJ2-7 NA TRBV2 TRBD2 TGTGCCAGCACCTCAGATGGGGGGGGAGATTACGAGCAGTACTTC CASTSDGGGDYEQYF
TRBJ2-7 NA TRBV6-5 NA TGTGCCAGCAAACGTAACAACTACGAGCAGTACTTC CASKRNNYEQYF
TRBJ1-1 NA TRBV10-3 NA TGTGCCATCAGCCCCGACGGGAACACTGAAGCTTTCTTT CAISPDGNTEAFF
TRBJ2-5 NA TRBV10-1 TRBD1 TGCGCCAGAATCCACCCGGGACAGGGGTTGGAGACCCAGTACTTC CARIHPGQGLETQYF
TRBJ2-6 once TRBV5-1 NA TGCGCCAGCAGCTTGGCCGGAGTCGCTGGGGCCAACGTCCTGACTTTC CASSLAGVAGANVLTF
TRBJ2-1 NA TRBV18 TRBD2 TGTGCCAGCTCACCCGGGACTAGCGGGAACAATGAGCAGTTCTTC CASSPGTSGNNEQFF
TRBJ1-3 NA TRBV5-1 TRBD1 TGCGCCAGCAGCTTGACCTCGGGACAGGGCCCTGGAAACACCATATATTTT CASSLTSGQGPGNTIYF
TRBJ1-5 NA TRBV27 NA TGTGCCAGCAGCCCCACGGGTCCCCCCCAGCCCCAGCATTTT CASSPTGPPQPQHF
TRBJ2-1 NA TRBV7-3 TRBD2 TGTGCCAGCGGGCTAGCGGGAGTTAATGAGCAGTTCTTC CASGLAGVNEQFF
TRBJ2-7 NA TRBV28 NA TGTGCCAGCAGTCCCTCCATCCCCGAGCAGTACTTC CASSPSIPEQYF
TRBJ2-2 NA TRBV7-6 TRBD2 TGTGCCAGCAGCTTGGTTCGGGGGGGCATCACCGGGGAGCTGTTTTTT CASSLVRGGITGELFF
TRBJ1-5 NA TRBV7-9 NA TGTGCCAGCAGCCGGACAGTCAATCAGCCCCAGCATTTT CASSRTVNQPQHF
TRBJ1-3 NA TRBV5-3 NA TGTGCCAGAAGCAAGTCGACACAGGTCATATCTGGAAACACCATATATTTT CARSKSTQVISGNTIYF
TRBJ1-4 NA TRBV6-5 NA TGTGCCAGCAGGAGGTCAGGGAATAATGAAAAACTGTTTTTT CASRRSGNNEKLFF
TRBJ2-1 NA TRBV5-1 NA TGCGCCAGCAGCTTGGGAGCAGCCGAGAGCTCCTACAATGAGCAGTTCTTC CASSLGAAESSYNEQFF
TRBJ1-1 NA TRBV7-9 NA TGTGCCAGCAGCTTATCCCAGACGGCAAACACTGAAGCTTTCTTT CASSLSQTANTEAFF